Presented here are 15 T cell receptor beta chains from one specimen sequenced in a study of T cells in Graves' hyperthyroidism and ophthalmopathy (dated 2019 in TCRdb). The library was generated by multiplex PCR. The run used an Illumina HiSeq 2000. Amplification of TCR beta CDR3 regions was carried out from RNA transcripts. The TCR CDR3 was subjected to a first round of RT-PCR using the HTBI primer set and the Qiagen OneStep RT-PCR kit. The raw public data were reprocessed by TCRdb itself: fastp quality trimming at Q25, MiXCR clonotype calling, in-frame beta chains only. Here each entry gathers all rows of one CDR3 protein and keeps the most common genes and DNA. The table for this sample lists 600,000 to 700,000 distinct CDR3 sequences; roughly 46% of them were counted only once. The ten largest clones add up to under 8.5% of the sample. Input material: peripheral blood or thyroid tissue (not recorded which). These receptors were obtained from an adult man with Graves' disease, either hyperthyroidism or ophthalmopathy (not recorded which).

The rearrangement joins TRBV10-3 to TRBJ2-2; D assignment may be TRBD1 or TRBD2 (5 bases each). Germline CDR1 is ENHRY and CDR2 is SYGVKD. The CDR3 extends over 14 amino acids. Trimming shortened V by 5 bases and J by 8 bases, and 15 bases separated the two germline ends. The CDR3 spells CAISSIGARGELFF. CDR3 in DNA: TGTGCCATCAGTTCTATCGGGGCGAGGGGGGAGCTGTTTTTT.

This chain uses TRBV7-8 with TRBJ2-5; 8 bases align to TRBD2. The CDR3 covers 15 residues. CDR1 and CDR2 (germline): SGHVS, FQNEAQ. Trimming took 3 bases from V and 5 from J; bases not matched to a gene: 8. CDR3 nucleotides: TGTGCCAGCAGCTTTACGGGAGGGCCTCGTGAGACCCAGTACTTC. Protein: CASSFTGGPRETQYF. Combining the CDR3 with reference TRBV7-8 and TRBJ2-5 gives the whole variable domain GAGVSQSPRYKVAKRGQDVALRCDPISGHVSLFWYQQALGQGPEFLTYFQNEAQLDKSGLPSDRFFAERPEGSVSTLKIQRTQQEDSAVYLCASSFTGGPRETQYFGPGTRLLVL.

The J gene is TRBJ2-7, the V gene TRBV14; a possible D gene is TRBD2 (6 bases). The CDR3 loop spans 13 amino acids. Germline assignment: CDR1 SGHDN and CDR2 FVKESK. Trimming took 1 base from V and 6 from J, leaving 10 bases between them. CDR3 nucleotide sequence: TGTGCCAGCAGCCAAGCGGGAGACGGCGAGCAGTACTTC. This encodes CASSQAGDGEQYF.

This clonotype was observed a handful of times. The CDR3 region is CASSLGRVTNEKLFF. In nucleotides, the CDR3 is TGTGCCAGCAGCTTGGGGAGGGTAACTAATGAAAAACTGTTTTTT. The V call is TRBV9, the J call TRBJ1-4; unclear D gene. The V end was cut by 4 bases, the J end by 1 base, with 11 bases between. This CDR3 region has 15 residues. The germline CDR1 and CDR2 sequences are SGDLS and YYNGEE.

On this clonotype itself: A much larger clonotype is one base distant, so this may be a read error. The chain uses TRBV10-3 and TRBJ1-2; D unresolved. The CDR3 runs to 13 residues. With 5 bases removed from V and 0 bases from J, the gap between germline ends came to 7 bases. Germline V gene lookup returns CDR1 ENHRY and CDR2 SYGVKD. The CDR3 spells CAISSQTNYGYTF. The CDR3 DNA follows: TGTGCCATCAGTTCACAGACTAACTATGGCTACACCTTC.

This chain connects TRBV6-1 to TRBJ2-7; D is unresolved. Trimming left V 6 bases short and J 2 bases short, with 11 bases between. The germline V gene encodes CDR1 MNHNS and CDR2 SASEGT. The CDR3 is made up of 13 amino acids. The CDR3 DNA is TGTGCCAGCAGCCCCCTTGGAGCCTACGAGCAGTACTTC. It translates to CASSPLGAYEQYF.

This clonotype appeared a few times. The gene calls are TRBV19 and TRBJ1-5; D ambiguous. Germline values: CDR1 LNHDA, CDR2 SQIVND (reference sequence). V dropped 3 bases and J dropped 7 bases, with 16 bases sitting between them. This CDR3 region has 15 residues. The chain's CDR3 is CASSISGGRGQPQHF. CDR3 coding DNA: TGTGCCAGTAGTATCTCAGGCGGTAGAGGACAGCCCCAGCATTTT. Variable domain in full (rest from reference TRBV19 and TRBJ1-5): DGGITQSPKYLFRKEGQNVTLSCEQNLNHDAMYWYRQDPGQGLRLIYYSQIVNDFQKGDIAEGYSVSREKKESFPLTVTSAQKNPTAFYLCASSISGGRGQPQHFGDGTRLSIL.

About this clonotype: A much larger clone lies one base from this, so it may be a read error. The chain recombines TRBV29-1 with TRBJ2-5; 9 bases map to TRBD1. The CDR3 consists of 12 residues. Per germline, CDR1 SQVTM and CDR2 ANQGSEA. This CDR3 reads CSAGTGRETQHF. CDR3 nucleotides: TGCAGCGCCGGGACAGGGAGGGAGACCCAGCACTTC.

This clonotype was detected only once. A much larger clone sits a single nucleotide away, making a read error possible. The V call is TRBV9, the J call TRBJ2-7, with D perhaps matching TRBD2 (5 bases). The CDR3 is made up of 13 amino acids. The germline V gene has CDR1 SGDLS and CDR2 YYNGEE. With 0 bases removed from V and 11 bases from J, the gap between germline ends came to 15 bases. The CDR3 reads CASSVASEGHEYF. In nucleotides, the CDR3 is TGTGCCAGCAGCGTAGCGTCTGAGGGCCACGAGTACTTC.

The rearrangement joins TRBV9 to TRBJ2-7; 8 bases are a match to TRBD1. With V trimmed by 1 base and J by 7 bases, 10 bases remained unmatched. CDR1 is SGDLS, CDR2 YYNGEE, per germline. This CDR3 region has 15 residues. The CDR3 DNA reads as TGTGCCAGCAGCGTACAGGGGGCGTATGCTTCAGAGCAGTACTTC. Its translation: CASSVQGAYASEQYF.

This clonotype was observed a handful of times. The chain is built from TRBV19 and TRBJ1-2; 8 bases map to TRBD1. J lost 4 bases, V lost 3 bases, and 4 bases had no gene match. CDR1 is LNHDA, CDR2 SQIVND, per germline (reference sequence). CDR3 length equals 14 residues. The CDR3 sequence is CASSIATGGYGYTF. The CDR3 nucleotides are TGTGCCAGTAGTATCGCCACAGGGGGCTATGGCTACACCTTC.

This chain links TRBV14 with TRBJ1-2; TRBD1 might be the D (5 bases). Trimming stripped 0 bases from V and 5 bases from J, with 13 bases between. CDR1 and CDR2 from the germline V gene are SGHDN and FVKESK. CDR3 length equals 15 residues. The CDR3 DNA is TGTGCCAGCAGCCAAGATTGGGGGACGGATTATGGCTACACCTTC. Translation: CASSQDWGTDYGYTF.

This clonotype was seen more than once but under ten times. The rearrangement uses TRBV6-6 and TRBJ1-4; D call uncertain. The CDR3 contains 14 residues. V was cut by 6 bases and J by 5 bases, with 13 bases left in between. The V gene's germline CDR1 is MNHNY and CDR2 SVGAGI (reference sequence). The CDR3: CASSSDGGNEKLFF. The CDR3 region has the DNA TGTGCCAGCAGCTCCGACGGAGGAAATGAAAAACTGTTTTTT.

The sample holds a few counts of this clonotype. The chain employs TRBV7-9 and TRBJ2-7; D gene uncertain. Trimming cost V 6 bases and J 3 bases, with 18 bases left between them. The germline V gene encodes CDR1 SEHNR and CDR2 FQNEAQ (reference sequence). The CDR3 length is 15 residues. CDR3 residues: CASSLYPSEVYEQYF. CDR3 DNA sequence: TGTGCCAGCAGTTTATACCCCAGCGAGGTCTACGAGCAGTACTTC.

This clonotype was seen at least ten times. The rearrangement links TRBV6-5 to TRBJ2-5; D gene unclear. CDR3 length: 14 residues. Germline V gives CDR1 MNHEY, CDR2 SVGAGI. V lost 5 bases and J 4 bases, leaving 14 bases between the germline ends. CDR3 in amino acids: CASSPLDSGETQYF. The CDR3 nucleotides read TGTGCCAGCAGTCCCCTAGACTCGGGAGAGACCCAGTACTTC.